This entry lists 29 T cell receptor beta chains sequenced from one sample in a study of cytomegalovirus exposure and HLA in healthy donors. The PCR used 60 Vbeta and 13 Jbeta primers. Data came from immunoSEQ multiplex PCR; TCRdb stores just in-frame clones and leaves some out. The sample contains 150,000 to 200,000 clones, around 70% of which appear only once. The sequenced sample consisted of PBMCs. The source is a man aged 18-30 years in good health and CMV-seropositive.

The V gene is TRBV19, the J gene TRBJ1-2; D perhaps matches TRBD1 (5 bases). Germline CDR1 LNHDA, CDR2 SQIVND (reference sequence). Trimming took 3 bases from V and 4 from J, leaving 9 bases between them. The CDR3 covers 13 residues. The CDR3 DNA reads TGTGCCAGTAGTATGGGAGGGGTCTATGGCTACACCTTC. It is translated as CASSMGGVYGYTF.

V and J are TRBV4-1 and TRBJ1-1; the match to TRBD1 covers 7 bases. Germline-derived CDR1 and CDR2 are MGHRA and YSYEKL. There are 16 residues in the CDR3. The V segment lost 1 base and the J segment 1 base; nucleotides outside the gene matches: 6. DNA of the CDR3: TGCGCCAGCAGCCAAGTATTGGGACAGAGGAACACTGAAGCTTTCTTT. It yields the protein CASSQVLGQRNTEAFF.

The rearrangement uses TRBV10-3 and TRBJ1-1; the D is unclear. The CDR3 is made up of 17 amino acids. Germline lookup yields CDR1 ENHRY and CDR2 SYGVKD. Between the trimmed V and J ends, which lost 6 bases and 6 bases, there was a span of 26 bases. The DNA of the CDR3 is TGTGCCATCAGCACCTCCCCGGTCCGGGAGGGAATCCCTGAAGCTTTCTTT. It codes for CAISTSPVREGIPEAFF.

The CDR3 nucleotides read TGTGCCTGGAACAAGGACAGGGTTGATGGCTACACCTTC. Translated, it gives CAWNKDRVDGYTF. The chain links TRBV30 to TRBJ1-2; 8 bases are shared with TRBD1. The CDR3 sequence is 13 residues long. V lost 4 bases, J lost 6 bases, and 7 bases stayed unmatched. The germline CDR1 and CDR2 sequences are GTSNPN and SVGIG (reference sequence).

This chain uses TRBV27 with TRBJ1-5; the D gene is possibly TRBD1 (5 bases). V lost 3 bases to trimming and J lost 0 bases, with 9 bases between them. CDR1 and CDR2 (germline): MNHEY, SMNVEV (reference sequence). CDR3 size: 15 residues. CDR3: CASSFGGISNQPQHF. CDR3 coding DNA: TGTGCCAGCAGTTTTGGGGGGATTAGCAATCAGCCCCAGCATTTT.

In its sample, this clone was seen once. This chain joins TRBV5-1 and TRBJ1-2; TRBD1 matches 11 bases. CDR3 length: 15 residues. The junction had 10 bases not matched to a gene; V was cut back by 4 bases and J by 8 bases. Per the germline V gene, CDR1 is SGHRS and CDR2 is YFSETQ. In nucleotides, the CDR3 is TGCGCCAGCAGCACGGGCGCGGGACAGGGGGGCGGCTACACCTTC. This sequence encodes CASSTGAGQGGGYTF.

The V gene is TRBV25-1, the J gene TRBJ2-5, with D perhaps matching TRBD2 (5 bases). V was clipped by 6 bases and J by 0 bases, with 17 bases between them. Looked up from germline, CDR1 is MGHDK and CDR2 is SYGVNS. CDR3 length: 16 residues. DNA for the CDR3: TGTGCCAGCAGCCCAGGCACGGGGTCGTACCAAGAGACCCAGTACTTC. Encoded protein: CASSPGTGSYQETQYF.

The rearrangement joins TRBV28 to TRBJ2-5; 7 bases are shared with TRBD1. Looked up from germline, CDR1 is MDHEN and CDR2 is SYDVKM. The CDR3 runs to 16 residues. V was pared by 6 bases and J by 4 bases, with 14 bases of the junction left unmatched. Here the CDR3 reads CASRGNRGASGETQYF. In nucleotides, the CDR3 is TGTGCCAGCAGGGGGAACAGGGGAGCCTCGGGAGAGACCCAGTACTTC.

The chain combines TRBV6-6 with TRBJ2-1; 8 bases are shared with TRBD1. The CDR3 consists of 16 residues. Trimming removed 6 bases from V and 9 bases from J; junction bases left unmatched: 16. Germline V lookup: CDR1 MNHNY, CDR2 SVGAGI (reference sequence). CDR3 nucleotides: TGTGCCAGCAGAGACAGGGGCGAAGCAGGAATTGGTGAGCAGTTCTTC. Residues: CASRDRGEAGIGEQFF.

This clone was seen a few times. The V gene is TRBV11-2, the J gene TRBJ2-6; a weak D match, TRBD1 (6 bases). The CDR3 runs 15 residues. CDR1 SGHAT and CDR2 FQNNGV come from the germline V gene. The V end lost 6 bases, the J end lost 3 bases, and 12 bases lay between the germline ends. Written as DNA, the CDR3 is TGTGCCAGCAGTTATGGGGGCGTTGGGGCCAACGTCCTGACTTTC. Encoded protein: CASSYGGVGANVLTF.

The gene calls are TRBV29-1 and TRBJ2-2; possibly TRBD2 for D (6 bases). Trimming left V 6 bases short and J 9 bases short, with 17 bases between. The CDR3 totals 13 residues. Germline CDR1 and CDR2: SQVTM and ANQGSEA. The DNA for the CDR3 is TGCAGCGTACCCGGCGGGGCTGACCGGGAGCTGTTTTTT. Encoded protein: CSVPGGADRELFF.

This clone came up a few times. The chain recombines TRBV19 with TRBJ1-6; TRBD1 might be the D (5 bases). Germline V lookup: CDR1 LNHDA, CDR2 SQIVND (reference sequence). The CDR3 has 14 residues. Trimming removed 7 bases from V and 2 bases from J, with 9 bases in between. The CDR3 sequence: CASNGGPYNSPLHF. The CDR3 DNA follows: TGTGCCAGTAACGGGGGACCCTATAATTCACCCCTCCACTTT.

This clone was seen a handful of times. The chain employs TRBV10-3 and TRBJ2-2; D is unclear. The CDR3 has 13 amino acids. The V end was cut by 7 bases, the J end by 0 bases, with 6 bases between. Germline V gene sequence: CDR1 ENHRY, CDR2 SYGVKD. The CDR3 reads CAIIKSNTGELFF. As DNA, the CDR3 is TGTGCCATCATAAAATCGAACACCGGGGAGCTGTTTTTT.

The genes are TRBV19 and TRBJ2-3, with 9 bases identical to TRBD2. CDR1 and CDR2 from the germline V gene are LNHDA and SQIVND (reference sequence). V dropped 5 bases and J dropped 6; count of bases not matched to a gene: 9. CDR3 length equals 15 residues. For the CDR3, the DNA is TGTGCCAGTAGTTCCCTGGGCGGGGGGGCGGATACGCAGTATTTT. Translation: CASSSLGGGADTQYF. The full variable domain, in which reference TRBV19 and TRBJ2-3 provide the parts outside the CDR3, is DGGITQSPKYLFRKEGQNVTLSCEQNLNHDAMYWYRQDPGQGLRLIYYSQIVNDFQKGDIAEGYSVSREKKESFPLTVTSAQKNPTAFYLCASSSLGGGADTQYFGPGTRLTVL.

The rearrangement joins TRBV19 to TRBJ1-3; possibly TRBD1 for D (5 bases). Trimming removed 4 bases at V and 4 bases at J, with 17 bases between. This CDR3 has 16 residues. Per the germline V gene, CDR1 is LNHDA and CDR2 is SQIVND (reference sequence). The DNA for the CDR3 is TGTGCCAGTAGTACCCAGGGCAAGGGGCCAGGAAACACCATATATTTT. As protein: CASSTQGKGPGNTIYF.

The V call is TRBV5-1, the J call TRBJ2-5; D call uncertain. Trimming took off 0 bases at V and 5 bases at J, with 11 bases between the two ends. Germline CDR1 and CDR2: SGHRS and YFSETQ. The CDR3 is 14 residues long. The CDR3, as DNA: TGCGCCAGCAGCTTGGATGTCCCAGTGGAGACCCAGTACTTC. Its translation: CASSLDVPVETQYF.

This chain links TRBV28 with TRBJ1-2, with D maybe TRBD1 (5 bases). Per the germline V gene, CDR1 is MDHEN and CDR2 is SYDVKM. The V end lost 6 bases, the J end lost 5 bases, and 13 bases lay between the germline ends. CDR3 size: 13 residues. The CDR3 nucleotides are TGTGCCAGCAGACTGGGCGGGACGTATGGCTACACCTTC. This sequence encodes CASRLGGTYGYTF.

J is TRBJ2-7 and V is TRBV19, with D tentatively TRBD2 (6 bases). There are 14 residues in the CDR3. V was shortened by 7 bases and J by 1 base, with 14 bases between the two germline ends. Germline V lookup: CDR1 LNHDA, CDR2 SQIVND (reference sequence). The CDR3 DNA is TGTGCCAGTAAGTGGGACTTCCATTCCTACGAGCAGTACGTC. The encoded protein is CASKWDFHSYEQYV.

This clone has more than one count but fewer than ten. DNA of the CDR3: TGTGCCAGTAGTTTTAGCGGGGGGTCCTACAATGAGCAGTTCTTC. This translates into CASSFSGGSYNEQFF. The chain joins TRBV19 to TRBJ2-1; TRBD2 agrees at 10 bases. The CDR3 consists of 15 residues. Germline assignment: CDR1 LNHDA and CDR2 SQIVND (reference sequence). The V segment lost 5 bases and the J segment 1 base; nucleotides outside the gene matches: 2.

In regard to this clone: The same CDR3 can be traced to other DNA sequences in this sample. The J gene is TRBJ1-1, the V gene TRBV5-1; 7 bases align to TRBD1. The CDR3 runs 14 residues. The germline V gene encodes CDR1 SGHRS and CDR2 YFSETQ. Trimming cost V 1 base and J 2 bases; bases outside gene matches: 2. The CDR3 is CASSLQGVNTEAFF. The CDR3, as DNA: TGCGCCAGCAGCTTGCAGGGGGTTAACACTGAAGCTTTCTTT.

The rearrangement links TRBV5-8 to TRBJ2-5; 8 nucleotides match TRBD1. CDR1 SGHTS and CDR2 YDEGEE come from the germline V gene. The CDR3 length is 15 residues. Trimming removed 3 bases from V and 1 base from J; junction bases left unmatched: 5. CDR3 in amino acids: CASSSGGHLQETQYF. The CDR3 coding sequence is TGTGCCAGCAGCTCAGGGGGCCACCTCCAAGAGACCCAGTACTTC.

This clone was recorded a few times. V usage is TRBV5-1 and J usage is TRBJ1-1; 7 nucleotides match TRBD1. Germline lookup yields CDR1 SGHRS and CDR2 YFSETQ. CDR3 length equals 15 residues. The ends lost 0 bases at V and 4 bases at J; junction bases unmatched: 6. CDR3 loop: CASSLEAGGSTEAFF. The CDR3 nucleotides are TGCGCCAGCAGCTTGGAGGCAGGGGGGAGCACTGAAGCTTTCTTT.

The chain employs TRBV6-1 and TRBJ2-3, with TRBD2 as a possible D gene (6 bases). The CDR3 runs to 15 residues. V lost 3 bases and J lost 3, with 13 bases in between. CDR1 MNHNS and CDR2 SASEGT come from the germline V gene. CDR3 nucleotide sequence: TGTGCCAGCAGTGAGACTAGTGGTGGAACAGATACGCAGTATTTT. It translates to CASSETSGGTDTQYF.

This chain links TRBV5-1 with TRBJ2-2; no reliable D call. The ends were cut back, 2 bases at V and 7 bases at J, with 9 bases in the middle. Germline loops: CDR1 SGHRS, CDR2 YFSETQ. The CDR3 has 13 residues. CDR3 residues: CASSLGEGGELFF. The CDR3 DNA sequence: TGCGCCAGCAGCTTAGGAGAAGGCGGGGAGCTGTTTTTT.

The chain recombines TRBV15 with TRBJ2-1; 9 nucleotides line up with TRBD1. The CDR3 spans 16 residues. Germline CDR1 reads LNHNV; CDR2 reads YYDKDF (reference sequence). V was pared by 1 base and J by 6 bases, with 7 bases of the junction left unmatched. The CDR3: CATSRGPGQGGNEQFF. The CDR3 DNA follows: TGTGCCACCAGCAGAGGGCCGGGACAGGGTGGCAATGAGCAGTTCTTC.

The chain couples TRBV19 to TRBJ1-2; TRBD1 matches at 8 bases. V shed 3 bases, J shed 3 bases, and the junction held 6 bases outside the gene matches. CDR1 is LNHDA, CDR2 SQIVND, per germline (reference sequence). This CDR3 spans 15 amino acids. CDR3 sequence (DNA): TGTGCCAGTAGTATGAGGACAGGGAAATACTATGGCTACACCTTC. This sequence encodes CASSMRTGKYYGYTF. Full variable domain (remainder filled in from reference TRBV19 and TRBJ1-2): DGGITQSPKYLFRKEGQNVTLSCEQNLNHDAMYWYRQDPGQGLRLIYYSQIVNDFQKGDIAEGYSVSREKKESFPLTVTSAQKNPTAFYLCASSMRTGKYYGYTFGSGTRLTVV.

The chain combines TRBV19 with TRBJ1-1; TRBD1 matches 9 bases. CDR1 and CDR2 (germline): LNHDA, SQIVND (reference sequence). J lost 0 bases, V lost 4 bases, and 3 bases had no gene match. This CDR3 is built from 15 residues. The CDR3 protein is CASSTRTGVNTEAFF. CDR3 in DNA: TGTGCCAGTAGTACAAGGACAGGGGTGAACACTGAAGCTTTCTTT.

DNA of the CDR3: TGTGCCAGCAGCGTAGTACCCAGTTCCCCGAATTCACCCCTCCACTTT. Translated: CASSVVPSSPNSPLHF. This chain connects TRBV9 to TRBJ1-6; D remains unclear. The CDR3 has 16 amino acids. V was trimmed by 0 bases and J by 7 bases, leaving 14 bases between them. CDR1 is SGDLS and CDR2 is YYNGEE in the germline V gene. The variable domain in full, with the rest retrieved from reference TRBV9 and TRBJ1-6, is DSGVTQTPKHLITATGQRVTLRCSPRSGDLSVYWYQQSLDQGLQFLIQYYNGEERAKGNILERFSAQQFPDLHSELNLSSLELGDSALYFCASSVVPSSPNSPLHFGNGTRLTVT.

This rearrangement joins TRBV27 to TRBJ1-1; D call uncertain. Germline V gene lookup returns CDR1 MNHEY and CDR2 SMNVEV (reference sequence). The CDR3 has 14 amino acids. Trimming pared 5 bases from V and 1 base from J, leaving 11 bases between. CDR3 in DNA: TGTGCCAGCAGTCCCGGACTGTCGAACACTGAAGCTTTCTTT. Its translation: CASSPGLSNTEAFF.